The rows below give T cell receptor beta chains drawn from one sample of a study of post-analysis software for immune sequencing data. Each CDR3 protein gets one entry after TCRdb re-called the PCR reads with MiXCR. There are approximately 690,000 distinct CDR3 sequences in the sample; roughly three fifths occur only once, and roughly 12% lies in the top ten. The sequenced sample was blood. The receptors come from a girl aged 2-9 years with multiple sclerosis. Each CDR3 is given with its conserved first and last residue. D genes are given only for firm matches. Only some rows state a clone size, as once, few, many or a class for expanded clones.

CDR3 protein,CDR3 DNA,J gene,D gene,clone size,V gene
CASSPTRSGMETQYF,TGTGCCAGCAGCCCCACCAGGAGCGGGATGGAGACCCAGTACTTC,TRBJ2-5,TRBD2,NA,TRBV7-8
CSAGRTYEQYF,TGCAGTGCCGGGAGGACCTACGAGCAGTACTTC,TRBJ2-7,TRBD2,NA,TRBV20-1
CASLGRNNVDNEQFF,TGTGCCAGTTTGGGGCGCAACAACGTAGACAATGAGCAGTTCTTC,TRBJ2-1,NA,NA,TRBV12-3/TRBV12-4
CASSLTGTLLNNEQFF,TGTGCCAGCAGCCTAACCGGGACGTTACTTAACAATGAGCAGTTCTTC,TRBJ2-1,NA,NA,TRBV7-2
CSARDLPRIPAFF,TGCAGTGCTAGAGATCTCCCCCGAATCCCAGCTTTCTTT,TRBJ1-1,NA,few,TRBV20-1
CSAGGQLLYEQYF,TGCAGTGCTGGGGGACAGCTACTTTACGAGCAGTACTTC,TRBJ2-7,TRBD1,NA,TRBV20-1
CASSLTTDNQPQHF,TGTGCCAGCAGCTTAACGACAGATAATCAGCCCCAGCATTTT,TRBJ1-5,NA,NA,TRBV7-2
CATSREVVYEQYF,TGTGCCACCAGCAGAGAGGTCGTCTACGAGCAGTACTTC,TRBJ2-7,NA,once,TRBV15
CSVEDRQRPYEQYF,TGCAGCGTTGAAGATCGACAAAGACCCTACGAGCAGTACTTC,TRBJ2-7,NA,NA,TRBV29-1
CSARKAEPETQYF,TGCAGTGCTAGAAAAGCCGAACCAGAGACCCAGTACTTC,TRBJ2-5,NA,once,TRBV20-1
CSVAQGRDTEAFF,TGCAGCGTAGCACAGGGTCGAGACACTGAAGCTTTCTTT,TRBJ1-1,NA,few,TRBV29-1
CASSYSSGRRYYEQYF,TGTGCCAGCAGTTACTCGAGCGGGAGACGCTACTACGAGCAGTACTTC,TRBJ2-7,TRBD2,NA,TRBV6-5
CASSYRSAIANYGYTF,TGTGCCAGCAGTTACCGTAGCGCCATCGCTAACTATGGCTACACCTTC,TRBJ1-2,NA,few,TRBV6-5
CASSVGVVGLAGEETQYF,TGTGCCAGCAGCGTAGGAGTGGTGGGACTAGCGGGAGAAGAGACCCAGTACTTC,TRBJ2-5,TRBD2,NA,TRBV9
CATSAGGYPEKLFF,TGTGCCACCAGTGCTGGAGGGTATCCGGAAAAACTGTTTTTT,TRBJ1-4,NA,NA,TRBV15
CASTLGTGATNEKLFF,TGTGCCAGCACCTTAGGGACCGGTGCAACTAATGAAAAACTGTTTTTT,TRBJ1-4,NA,NA,TRBV6-6
CASSFVRGLTLGTQYF,TGTGCCAGCAGTTTCGTTCGGGGCCTCACATTGGGGACCCAGTACTTC,TRBJ2-5,NA,few,TRBV12-3/TRBV12-4
CASRTIREGTDSPLHF,TGTGCCAGCAGGACCATCCGCGAGGGTACCGATTCACCCCTCCACTTT,TRBJ1-6,NA,NA,TRBV11-2
CASSPLAGGHNEQFF,TGTGCCAGCAGCCCCCTAGCGGGAGGCCACAATGAGCAGTTCTTC,TRBJ2-1,TRBD2,few,TRBV7-3
CASSQLQQGHTDTQYF,TGTGCCAGCAGCCAGCTCCAACAGGGCCACACAGATACGCAGTATTTT,TRBJ2-3,NA,NA,TRBV4-2
CASSPGTGSRADSFTDTQYF,TGTGCCAGCAGCCCCGGGACAGGGTCGAGGGCCGATTCCTTCACAGATACGCAGTATTTT,TRBJ2-3,TRBD1,NA,TRBV12-3/TRBV12-4
CASSATSTDTQYF,TGCGCCAGCAGTGCGACCAGCACAGATACGCAGTATTTT,TRBJ2-3,NA,few,TRBV10-2
CASSRTSDEQFF,TGTGCCAGCAGTAGGACTAGCGATGAGCAGTTCTTC,TRBJ2-1,TRBD2,NA,TRBV12-3/TRBV12-4
CAISERAIGETQYF,TGTGCCATCAGTGAGAGGGCGATTGGAGAGACCCAGTACTTC,TRBJ2-5,NA,NA,TRBV10-3